Presented here are 23 T cell receptor beta chains from one specimen sequenced in a study of blood T cell repertoires in COVID-19. The method was immunoSEQ multiplex PCR; TCRdb's version includes in-frame clones alone and lacks a portion of them. Of approximately 77,000 clones in the sample, 65% to 90% were seen once. Sequencing used peripheral blood. These receptors were obtained from a man aged 50 to 60 with COVID-19, enrolled during active disease.

The chain combines TRBV28 with TRBJ1-6, with no clear D. Germline CDR1 reads MDHEN; CDR2 reads SYDVKM. The CDR3 loop spans 14 amino acids. V was shortened by 2 bases and J by 5 bases, with 7 bases between the two germline ends. The CDR3 DNA reads as TGTGCCAGCAGTTTAAACAATAATAATTCACCCCTCCACTTT. It yields the protein CASSLNNNNSPLHF.

The chain employs TRBV4-2 and TRBJ2-7; TRBD1 aligns across 7 bases. Germline V gives CDR1 LGHNA, CDR2 YNFKEQ. V gave up 0 bases and J gave up 2 bases; unmatched junction bases: 7. The CDR3 extends over 16 amino acids. The CDR3 sequence: CASSQEEETGTYEQYF. The DNA for the CDR3 is TGTGCCAGCAGCCAAGAGGAGGAGACAGGGACCTACGAGCAGTACTTC.

V and J are TRBV5-6 and TRBJ1-1; D might be TRBD1 (6 bases). The CDR3 totals 16 residues. The V end was cut by 1 base, the J end by 0 bases, with 13 bases between. Per the germline V gene, CDR1 is SGHDT and CDR2 is YYEEEE. The CDR3 region has the DNA TGTGCCAGCAGCTTGTCGGCAGGGGTGATGAACACTGAAGCTTTCTTT. Its translation: CASSLSAGVMNTEAFF.

This chain links TRBV21-1 with TRBJ2-4; the table's D call TRBD1 went unverified against the DNA. TRBV21-1 is noted as a pseudogene. This CDR3 comprises 17 residues. The CDR3 DNA reads as TGTGCCAGCAGCAAAGCCCCGGGACAGGGGGCGAGAGACATTCAGTACTTC. It codes for CASSKAPGQGARDIQYF.

This chain uses TRBV19 with TRBJ2-1, with TRBD2 matching over 14 bases. V was clipped by 5 bases and J by 13 bases; unmatched bases: 7. From germline, CDR1 is LNHDA and CDR2 SQIVND (reference sequence). The CDR3 contains 14 residues. In DNA, the CDR3 is TGTGCCAGTAGTGGGACTAGCGGGAGCCAAACCCAGTTCTTC. Encoded protein: CASSGTSGSQTQFF. The full variable domain, its missing parts supplied by reference TRBV19 and TRBJ2-1, is DGGITQSPKYLFRKEGQNVTLSCEQNLNHDAMYWYRQDPGQGLRLIYYSQIVNDFQKGDIAEGYSVSREKKESFPLTVTSAQKNPTAFYLCASSGTSGSQTQFFGPGTRLTVL.

The chain uses TRBV24-1 and TRBJ1-1; D gene unclear. The V end was cut by 5 bases, the J end by 0 bases, with 18 bases between. From germline, CDR1 is KGHDR and CDR2 SFDVKD. The CDR3 totals 17 residues. In DNA form, the CDR3 reads TGTGCCACCAGTGTGTTGAGCGGCTTCGGCATGAACACTGAAGCTTTCTTT. This codes for CATSVLSGFGMNTEAFF.

The chain uses TRBV7-9 and TRBJ2-1, with D possibly TRBD1 on 7 matching bases. Per germline, CDR1 SEHNR and CDR2 FQNEAQ (reference sequence). This CDR3 region has 16 residues. V dropped 5 bases and J dropped 0 bases, with 14 bases sitting between them. The CDR3 sequence: CASSPRGDSSYNEQFF. CDR3 in DNA: TGTGCCAGCAGCCCTAGGGGGGACAGCTCCTACAATGAGCAGTTCTTC.

The chain joins TRBV7-3 to TRBJ2-2; 7 positions agree with TRBD1. V was pared by 4 bases and J by 5 bases, with 4 bases of the junction left unmatched. The V gene's germline CDR1 is SGHTA and CDR2 FQGTGA. The CDR3 has 14 residues. This chain's CDR3 is CASSSRQGTGELFF. The CDR3 nucleotides read TGTGCCAGCAGCTCCAGACAGGGAACCGGGGAGCTGTTTTTT.

This chain uses TRBV5-6 with TRBJ2-5; D perhaps matches TRBD2 (5 bases). V lost 0 bases, J lost 1 base, and 7 bases lay in between. Germline CDR1 SGHDT, CDR2 YYEEEE. The CDR3 runs to 14 residues. DNA for the CDR3: TGTGCCAGCAGCTTGGGAGGGCTCCAAGAGACCCAGTACTTC. It encodes CASSLGGLQETQYF. The variable domain in full, completed from reference TRBV5-6 and TRBJ2-5, reads DAGVTQSPTHLIKTRGQQVTLRCSPKSGHDTVSWYQQALGQGPQFIFQYYEEEERQRGNFPDRFSGHQFPNYSSELNVNALLLGDSALYLCASSLGGLQETQYFGPGTRLLVL.

This clone has only a few counts. The rearrangement uses TRBV11-2 and TRBJ1-4; D unclear. Deletions cut 0 bases from V and 4 bases from J, with 12 bases between. This CDR3 spans 16 amino acids. Per germline, CDR1 SGHAT and CDR2 FQNNGV. As DNA, the CDR3 is TGTGCCAGCAGCTTAGAGTCCGGGTACGGTAATGAAAAACTGTTTTTT. Amino acid sequence: CASSLESGYGNEKLFF.

The sample holds one count of this clone. This chain joins TRBV5-1 and TRBJ2-1, with 10 positions matching TRBD2. The CDR3 has 15 amino acids. The V gene's germline CDR1 is SGHRS and CDR2 YFSETQ. V gave up 4 bases and J gave up 5 bases; unmatched junction bases: 6. DNA of the CDR3: TGCGCCAGCAGCCCTCGGACTAGCGGAGACAATGAGCAGTTCTTC. The encoded protein is CASSPRTSGDNEQFF.

This chain joins TRBV19 and TRBJ1-1; a weak D match, TRBD1 (6 bases). The ends were cut back, 7 bases at V and 8 bases at J, with 11 bases in the middle. The germline V gene has CDR1 LNHDA and CDR2 SQIVND (reference sequence). The CDR3 spans 11 residues. In DNA form, the CDR3 reads TGTGCCAGTAAAAGTGGGGGCGAAGCTTTCTTT. It specifies CASKSGGEAFF.

The chain has TRBV19 and TRBJ1-2; the D is unclear. Trimming left V 4 bases short and J 8 bases short, with 11 bases between. The CDR3 has 12 amino acids. Looked up from germline, CDR1 is LNHDA and CDR2 is SQIVND (reference sequence). The CDR3 DNA sequence: TGTGCCAGTAGTAACCACCTAAGAGGCTACACCTTC. Translated, it gives CASSNHLRGYTF.

This chain links TRBV6-5 with TRBJ1-3; D is ambiguous. The CDR3 is made up of 13 amino acids. The V gene lost 6 bases and the J gene lost 0 bases, with 6 bases spanning the gap. Germline CDR1 and CDR2: MNHEY and SVGAGI. CDR3: CASSRGSGNTIYF. As DNA, the CDR3 is TGTGCCAGCAGCCGGGGCTCTGGAAACACCATATATTTT.

The chain couples TRBV25-1 to TRBJ1-4, with a possible D match to TRBD1 (6 bases). The CDR3 contains 13 residues. Trimming cost V 8 bases and J 4 bases, with 11 bases left between them. Germline loops: CDR1 MGHDK, CDR2 SYGVNS. The DNA for the CDR3 is TGTGCCAGCTACGGGACAAATAATGAAAAACTGTTTTTT. This translates into CASYGTNNEKLFF.

This chain links TRBV9 with TRBJ1-5; D is perhaps TRBD1 (6 bases). Germline V gene sequence: CDR1 SGDLS, CDR2 YYNGEE. V was pared by 4 bases and J by 3 bases, with 14 bases between. There are 15 residues in the CDR3. The CDR3 nucleotides are TGTGCCAGCAGCCTTCCCGGGACACCCAATCAGCCCCAGCATTTT. Translation gives CASSLPGTPNQPQHF.

The chain is built from TRBV19 and TRBJ2-7; 14 nucleotides align to TRBD2. Germline V CDR1 and CDR2: LNHDA, SQIVND (reference sequence). This CDR3 comprises 14 residues. With V trimmed by 7 bases and J by 6 bases, 5 bases remained unmatched. CDR3 residues: CASKTSGRAGEQYF. In DNA form, the CDR3 reads TGTGCCAGTAAGACTAGCGGGAGGGCCGGCGAGCAGTACTTC.

This clone was seen once. The CDR3 is CATSRDRAGRDTQYF. The CDR3, as DNA: TGTGCCACCAGCAGAGATAGGGCGGGACGAGATACGCAGTATTTT. The chain carries TRBV15 and TRBJ2-3; D is possibly TRBD2 (6 bases). CDR1 is LNHNV, CDR2 YYDKDF, per germline (reference sequence). The CDR3 sequence is 15 residues long. V was clipped by 0 bases and J by 5 bases, with 12 bases between them. The variable domain in full, completed from reference TRBV15 and TRBJ2-3, reads DAMVIQNPRYQVTQFGKPVTLSCSQTLNHNVMYWYQQKSSQAPKLLFHYYDKDFNNEADTPDNFQSRRPNTSFCFLDIRSPGLGDTAMYLCATSRDRAGRDTQYFGPGTRLTVL.

This clone has more than one count but fewer than ten. This chain uses TRBV27 with TRBJ2-1, with 9 bases matching TRBD2. The CDR3 consists of 19 residues. From germline, CDR1 is MNHEY and CDR2 SMNVEV (reference sequence). Losses at the gene ends were 5 bases for V and 3 bases for J; bases not matched to a gene: 17. The CDR3 sequence: CASSAQGGPGLADYNEQFF. In DNA form, the CDR3 reads TGTGCCAGCAGTGCGCAGGGGGGTCCGGGACTAGCCGACTACAATGAGCAGTTCTTC.

This clone was detected once. V and J are TRBV19 and TRBJ1-2, with D unclear. V was clipped by 1 base and J by 2 bases, with 8 bases between them. The CDR3 extends over 14 amino acids. Germline V gene lookup returns CDR1 LNHDA and CDR2 SQIVND (reference sequence). CDR3 amino acids: CASSIGAHNYGYTF. DNA for the CDR3: TGTGCCAGTAGTATAGGGGCCCACAACTATGGCTACACCTTC.

The rearrangement joins TRBV7-9 to TRBJ1-1; no reliable D call. CDR1 is SEHNR and CDR2 is FQNEAQ in the germline V gene (reference sequence). The V and J ends lost 5 bases and 0 bases respectively, with 13 bases between them. This CDR3 has 15 residues. The CDR3 DNA is TGTGCCAGCAGCAAAAACGGGTTCATGAACACTGAAGCTTTCTTT. Its protein is CASSKNGFMNTEAFF.

The rearrangement links TRBV11-2 to TRBJ1-2, with a possible D match to TRBD1 (5 bases). This CDR3 has 13 residues. The V and J ends lost 7 bases and 12 bases respectively, with 21 bases between them. Germline V gives CDR1 SGHAT, CDR2 FQNNGV. The CDR3 DNA reads TGTGCCAGCACCGAGAAGGGACTCTACTCAGACACCTTC. Translation: CASTEKGLYSDTF.

This chain links TRBV7-9 with TRBJ2-1, with D possibly matching TRBD2 (6 bases). Germline loops: CDR1 SEHNR, CDR2 FQNEAQ (reference sequence). Trimming shortened V by 4 bases and J by 3 bases, and 13 bases separated the two germline ends. The CDR3 spans 15 residues. The CDR3 region has the DNA TGTGCCAGCAGCTCGTCGGGACTCTACTACAATGAGCAGTTCTTC. Residues: CASSSSGLYYNEQFF.